Each of the 14 T cell receptor beta chains below was sequenced from the same sample in a study of CD8 T cells in Susac syndrome. With random hexamers, reverse transcription was performed on about 0.5 to 1 ug of RNA. TCRdb reprocessed the immunoSEQ multiplex PCR reads with MiXCR, giving one entry per CDR3 protein. The data show 150,000 to 200,000 distinct CDR3 sequences, with around 94% seen just once and more than 0.12% held by the top ten. Sequenced: CD4+ T cells from PBMCs. These receptors all come from a human donor in good health.

The rearrangement joins TRBV25-1 to TRBJ2-7, with TRBD1 matching over 7 bases. V shed 3 bases, J shed 6 bases, and the junction held 5 bases outside the gene matches. Per germline, CDR1 MGHDK and CDR2 SYGVNS. The CDR3 runs to 13 residues. The DNA of the CDR3 is TGTGCCAGCAGTGAGGGGGACAGACGCGAGCAGTACTTC. Its protein product is CASSEGDRREQYF.

Only one count was recorded for this clonotype. The CDR3 nucleotides read TGTGCCAGCAGGGCCGGGACTAGCGGAGGCGAGCAGTACTTC. Its translation is CASRAGTSGGEQYF. The rearrangement links TRBV2 to TRBJ2-7; 11 nucleotides line up with TRBD2. This CDR3 is 14 amino acids long. V shed 6 bases, J shed 6 bases, and the junction held 7 bases outside the gene matches. Germline assignment: CDR1 SNHLY and CDR2 FYNNEI.

The rearrangement uses TRBV4-2 and TRBJ1-4; D is perhaps TRBD1 (5 bases). The germline V and J ends were trimmed by 4 bases and 4 bases, with 13 bases remaining between them. The CDR3 extends over 15 amino acids. Per the germline V gene, CDR1 is LGHNA and CDR2 is YNFKEQ. CDR3 loop: CASSPGDGYNEKLFF. The CDR3 nucleotides read TGTGCCAGCAGCCCTGGGGACGGCTATAATGAAAAACTGTTTTTT.

This chain uses TRBV30 with TRBJ1-2, with D maybe TRBD1 (5 bases). This CDR3 region has 15 residues. CDR1 is GTSNPN and CDR2 is SVGIG in the germline V gene (reference sequence). The germline V and J ends were trimmed by 0 bases and 7 bases, with 18 bases remaining between them. The CDR3 loop reads CAWSVGSNGGGGYTF. DNA for the CDR3: TGTGCCTGGAGTGTAGGCTCGAATGGGGGAGGTGGCTACACCTTC. Looking up the rest from reference TRBV30 and TRBJ1-2 gives the full variable domain: SQTIHQWPATLVQPVGSPLSLECTVEGTSNPNLYWYRQAAGRGLQLLFYSVGIGQISSEVPQNLSASRPQDRQFILSSKKLLLSDSGFYLCAWSVGSNGGGGYTFGSGTRLTVV.

This chain connects TRBV27 to TRBJ2-1, with 9 bases fitting TRBD1. CDR1 MNHEY and CDR2 SMNVEV come from the germline V gene (reference sequence). The CDR3 runs 14 residues. J lost 9 bases, V lost 8 bases, and 11 bases had no gene match. In DNA form, the CDR3 reads TGTGCCAGCCAAGACAGGGGGTTAACAATTGAGCAGTTCTTC. The encoded protein is CASQDRGLTIEQFF.

CDR3 region: CSAVFSSYEQYF. The CDR3 region has the DNA TGCAGCGCTGTCTTTAGCTCCTACGAGCAGTACTTC. This rearrangement joins TRBV29-1 to TRBJ2-7; D unclear. V was pared by 7 bases and J by 0 bases, with 10 bases between. The CDR3 is 12 amino acids. CDR1 and CDR2 from the germline V gene are SQVTM and ANQGSEA.

This clonotype was seen only a few times. V and J are TRBV2 and TRBJ1-5; 7 nucleotides line up with TRBD1. The CDR3 extends over 13 amino acids. Germline values: CDR1 SNHLY, CDR2 FYNNEI. The J segment lost 7 bases and the V segment lost 8 bases, leaving 8 bases of the junction unmatched. CDR3 DNA: TGTGCCAGCTCCGGGACAGCTTACCAGCCCCAGCATTTT. Translated, it gives CASSGTAYQPQHF.

The V and J genes are TRBV5-1 and TRBJ2-4; no clear D gene. V lost 0 bases and J lost 1, with 11 bases in between. CDR3 length: 16 amino acids. CDR1 SGHRS and CDR2 YFSETQ come from the germline V gene. CDR3 in amino acids: CASSLDAVRAKNIQYF. CDR3 nucleotide sequence: TGCGCCAGCAGCTTGGACGCGGTTCGGGCCAAAAACATTCAGTACTTC.

In its sample, this clonotype was seen once. This sequence joins TRBV9 and TRBJ2-3; 7 bases agree with TRBD1. The CDR3 runs to 15 residues. The ends lost 3 bases at V and 1 base at J; junction bases unmatched: 5. Germline CDR1 is SGDLS and CDR2 is YYNGEE. The DNA for the CDR3 is TGTGCCAGCAGCGGGACAGGCCGGGGCACAGATACGCAGTATTTT. Translated, it gives CASSGTGRGTDTQYF. Drawing the rest from reference TRBV9 and TRBJ2-3, the complete variable domain is DSGVTQTPKHLITATGQRVTLRCSPRSGDLSVYWYQQSLDQGLQFLIQYYNGEERAKGNILERFSAQQFPDLHSELNLSSLELGDSALYFCASSGTGRGTDTQYFGPGTRLTVL.

As concerns this clonotype: A read error may produce the germline difference seen at one junction end. The chain carries TRBV20-1 and TRBJ1-2, with a possible D match to TRBD1 (5 bases). Germline CDR1 DFQATT, CDR2 SNEGSKA (reference sequence). This CDR3 region has 14 residues. CDR3 loop: CSARDEEGYYGYTF. Written as DNA, the CDR3 is TGCAGTGCTCGAGATGAGGAGGGGTACTATGGCTACACCTTC.

The genes are TRBV20-1 and TRBJ1-2; D might be TRBD1 (5 bases). CDR1 and CDR2 from the germline V gene are DFQATT and SNEGSKA (reference sequence). This CDR3 is built from 15 residues. V was pared by 0 bases and J by 7 bases, with 18 bases between. For the CDR3, the DNA is TGCAGTGCTAGAGATCCCCAGCGACTCCAGGGTGGCTACACCTTC. This gives the protein CSARDPQRLQGGYTF.

This clonotype was counted once. The rearrangement links TRBV20-1 to TRBJ2-1; D unclear. V was pared by 0 bases and J by 3 bases, with 9 bases between. Germline CDR1 is DFQATT and CDR2 is SNEGSKA (reference sequence). CDR3 size: 14 residues. The CDR3 DNA is TGCAGTGCTAGAGAGGGCCAGGACTACAATGAGCAGTTCTTC. Translated, it gives CSAREGQDYNEQFF.

The chain is built from TRBV4-2 and TRBJ2-3, with TRBD1 matching over 8 bases. There are 15 residues in the CDR3. Germline V CDR1 and CDR2: LGHNA, YNFKEQ. Trimming took 4 bases from V and 2 from J; bases not matched to a gene: 5. As DNA, the CDR3 is TGTGCCAGCAGCCTTGGACAGGGTATCACAGATACGCAGTATTTT. It encodes CASSLGQGITDTQYF.

The rearrangement joins TRBV20-1 to TRBJ2-5, with D possibly being TRBD1 or TRBD2 (5 bases each). V lost 5 bases, J lost 7 bases, and 17 bases lay in between. Germline-derived CDR1 and CDR2 are DFQATT and SNEGSKA (reference sequence). The CDR3 spans 13 residues. The CDR3 nucleotides read TGCAGTGCTTCCCCCGGGACCCCGGGGACCCAGTACTTC. Translated, it gives CSASPGTPGTQYF.